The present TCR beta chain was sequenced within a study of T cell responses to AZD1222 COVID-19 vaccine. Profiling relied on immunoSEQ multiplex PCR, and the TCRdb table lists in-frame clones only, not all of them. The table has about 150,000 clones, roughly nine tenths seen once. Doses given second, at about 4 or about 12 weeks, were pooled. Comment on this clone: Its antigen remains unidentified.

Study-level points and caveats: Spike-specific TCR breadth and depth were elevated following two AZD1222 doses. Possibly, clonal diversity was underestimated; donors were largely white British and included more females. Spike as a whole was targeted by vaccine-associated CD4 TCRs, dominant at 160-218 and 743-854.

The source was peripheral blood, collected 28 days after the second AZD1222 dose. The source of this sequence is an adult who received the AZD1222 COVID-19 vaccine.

CDR3 amino acids: CASSQAGLAGDEQYF. DNA for the CDR3: TGTGCCAGCAGCCAAGCAGGACTAGCGGGAGACGAGCAGTACTTC. The chain carries TRBV3-1 (or the pseudogene TRBV3-2) and TRBJ2-7; 13 nucleotides align to TRBD2. Germline-derived CDR1 and CDR2 are LGHDT and YNNKEL (reference sequence). The CDR3 covers 15 residues. Unmatched junction bases numbered 2, after V lost 1 base and J lost 5 bases.